This is a list of T cell receptor beta chains from one sample in a study of neurological immune-mediated disorders. Via MiXCR, TCRdb re-called the 5' RACE reads, giving one row per CDR3 protein. The sample consists of 50,000 or so distinct CDR3 sequences, 10% of them appearing once. The sequenced sample was PBMCs. The receptors derive from a woman aged 40 to 50 with HTLV-1-associated myelopathy (HAM/TSP). Both conserved end residues are part of each CDR3. Each record gives: J gene, D gene, clone size, V gene, CDR3 DNA, CDR3 protein. D genes are given only for firm matches. The size entry is marked missing in some rows and otherwise reads once, few, many or a size class.

j_gene: TRBJ1-5; d_gene: TRBD1; abundance: many; v_gene: TRBV20-1; CDR3nt: TGCAGTGCTACGGGACAGCCCAATCAGCCCCAGCATTTT; CDR3aa: CSATGQPNQPQHF
j_gene: TRBJ2-2; d_gene: TRBD1; abundance: .; v_gene: TRBV19; CDR3nt: TGTGCCAGTAATGGACAGGGGTACGGGGAGCTGTTTTTT; CDR3aa: CASNGQGYGELFF
j_gene: TRBJ2-2; d_gene: .; abundance: many; v_gene: TRBV4-3; CDR3nt: TGCGCCAGCAGCCAAGATTTCCAGGGTACCGGGGAGCTGTTTTTT; CDR3aa: CASSQDFQGTGELFF
j_gene: TRBJ2-6; d_gene: .; abundance: many; v_gene: TRBV12-3/TRBV12-4; CDR3nt: TGTGCCAGCAGCCAGGTCAACTCTGGGGCCAACGTCCTGACTTTC; CDR3aa: CASSQVNSGANVLTF
j_gene: TRBJ1-5; d_gene: .; abundance: many; v_gene: TRBV9; CDR3nt: TGTGCCAGCAGCAAGGGACCGAACGTTCAGCCCCAGCATTTT; CDR3aa: CASSKGPNVQPQHF
j_gene: TRBJ2-7; d_gene: .; abundance: many; v_gene: TRBV7-9; CDR3nt: TGTGCCAGCACCCCAGGGGGGTACCCCTACGAGCAGTACTTC; CDR3aa: CASTPGGYPYEQYF
j_gene: TRBJ1-1; d_gene: .; abundance: many; v_gene: TRBV30; CDR3nt: TGTGCCTGGAGTCGTGCGGAGGGAGCTTTCTTT; CDR3aa: CAWSRAEGAFF
j_gene: TRBJ1-2; d_gene: .; abundance: many; v_gene: TRBV25-1; CDR3nt: TGTGCCAGCAGGGCACAGGGAGATTATGGCTACACCTTC; CDR3aa: CASRAQGDYGYTF
j_gene: TRBJ1-6; d_gene: .; abundance: .; v_gene: TRBV5-5; CDR3nt: TGTGCCAGCAGCTTGTTCGGGGGCGCCCATAATTCACCCCTCCACTTT; CDR3aa: CASSLFGGAHNSPLHF
j_gene: TRBJ2-3; d_gene: .; abundance: many; v_gene: TRBV6-2/TRBV6-3; CDR3nt: TGTGCCAGCAGTTCCATTATTGAGGGGTCGGACACGCAGTATTTT; CDR3aa: CASSSIIEGSDTQYF
j_gene: TRBJ1-2; d_gene: .; abundance: .; v_gene: TRBV4-3; CDR3nt: TGCGCCAGCAGCCCCGCCGGTCAAAACTATGGCTACACCTTC; CDR3aa: CASSPAGQNYGYTF
j_gene: TRBJ2-3; d_gene: TRBD2; abundance: few; v_gene: TRBV7-2; CDR3nt: TGTGCCAGCAGCTCGGAGGCTAGCGGGGGGCCTAGCACAGATACGCAGTATTTT; CDR3aa: CASSSEASGGPSTDTQYF